A selection of T cell receptor beta chains follows, all from one sample in a study of shared clonotypes between healthy human individuals. This table comes from immunoSEQ multiplex PCR, and its TCRdb copy is limited to in-frame clones, with some not included. This sample carries about 1 million clones, 65% to 75% of them seen once, and the ten largest clones take approximately 1.5%. Sample: memory CD4+ T cells sorted from blood. The receptors come from a young man in good health. Both conserved end residues are part of each CDR3. D genes are given only for firm matches. Clone size is stated in some rows and not others, as once, few, many or a class when expanded.

-	TRBV5-5	TRBJ1-3	-	TGTGCCAGCACCCCCGGGTCTTCTGGAAACACCATATATTTT	CASTPGSSGNTIYF
few	TRBV6-1	TRBJ1-3	-	TGTGCCAGCGTACAACGGGCGGGAAACACCATATATTTT	CASVQRAGNTIYF
-	TRBV6-6	TRBJ1-6	-	TGTGCCAGCACCAAAGGGGGCTCCTATAATTCACCCCTCCACTTT	CASTKGGSYNSPLHF
-	TRBV27	TRBJ2-1	-	TGTGCCAGCAGTGAGGACATAAACTCCTACAATGAGCAGTTCTTC	CASSEDINSYNEQFF
-	TRBV10-3	TRBJ2-7	-	TGTGCCACCGTTGACAGTTACCCCTACGAGCAGTACTTC	CATVDSYPYEQYF
-	TRBV28	TRBJ2-7	-	TGTGCCAGCCAACCGACCGGGACAATAGACTACGAGCAGTACTTC	CASQPTGTIDYEQYF
-	TRBV6-5	TRBJ2-2	-	TGTGCCAGCAGTTCAGATCACACCGGGGAGCTGTTTTTT	CASSSDHTGELFF
many	TRBV7-2	TRBJ2-5	TRBD2	TGTGCCAGCAGCTTAGGCCGCGGGAGTGTAACCCAGTACTTC	CASSLGRGSVTQYF
-	TRBV2	TRBJ1-5	-	TGTGCCAGCAGCAGCCTAGGTCTCCAGCATTTT	CASSSLGLQHF
-	TRBV5-1	TRBJ2-7	TRBD1	TGCGCCAGCAGCTCTGCGACAGGGGGAACGGGCGAGCAGTACTTC	CASSSATGGTGEQYF
-	TRBV6-6	TRBJ1-1	-	TGTGCCAGCAAGAGAATTATGAACACTGAAGCTTTCTTT	CASKRIMNTEAFF
-	TRBV5-1	TRBJ2-3	TRBD2	TGCGCCAGCAGCTTGGTAGCGGGGGCCCCCGTGGATACGCAGTATTTT	CASSLVAGAPVDTQYF
-	TRBV6-6	TRBJ1-4	-	TGTGCCAGCAGTAGCCCCGGCCTTAATGAAAAACTGTTTTTT	CASSSPGLNEKLFF
-	TRBV10-3	TRBJ2-7	-	TGTGCCATCAGTGACCGGGGTGGTTACGAGCAGTACTTC	CAISDRGGYEQYF
-	TRBV2	TRBJ2-3	TRBD2	TGTGCCAGCAGTGTAGGGCTAGCGGGCGCTGACACGCAGTATTTT	CASSVGLAGADTQYF
-	TRBV11-2	TRBJ2-1	TRBD1	TGTGCCAGCAGCATCACCACCAGGGGGCTCGTCAATGAGCAGTTCTTC	CASSITTRGLVNEQFF
-	TRBV5-4	TRBJ2-5	-	TGTGCCAGCAATATAGGGGGGGAGACCCAGTACTTC	CASNIGGETQYF
-	TRBV7-6	TRBJ2-3	-	TGTGCCAGCAGCTTACTTGCGGGCAGAGATACGCAGTATTTT	CASSLLAGRDTQYF
-	TRBV5-8	TRBJ1-1	-	TGTGCCAGCAGCTTGTGGAGGGCCCCTGAAGCTTTCTTT	CASSLWRAPEAFF
-	TRBV5-1	TRBJ1-3	-	TGCGCCAGCAGCTTGGACGGAAGCTCTGGAAACACCATATATTTT	CASSLDGSSGNTIYF
-	TRBV9	TRBJ1-1	TRBD1	TGTGCCAGCAGCGTAGCTATGGACAGGGATGAAGCTTTCTTT	CASSVAMDRDEAFF
-	TRBV10-1	TRBJ2-1	-	TGCGCCAGCAGTGAGTCGAGCAACCTGAGGTACAATGAGCAGTTCTTC	CASSESSNLRYNEQFF
few	TRBV6-1	TRBJ1-4	-	TGTGCCAGCAGTGTGGGGTTCGGGGGTCCTAATGAAAAACTGTTTTTT	CASSVGFGGPNEKLFF
-	TRBV11-2	TRBJ2-7	-	TGTGCCAGCAGCTTAAGTGGTGGGCAGGGGGGGACCTACGAGCAGTACTTC	CASSLSGGQGGTYEQYF
once	TRBV28	TRBJ2-5	TRBD2	TGTGCCAGCCGCCGTGGGGGGAGCGGGAAGACCCAGTACTTC	CASRRGGSGKTQYF
-	TRBV6-8	TRBJ2-1	TRBD2	TGTGCCAGCAGTTGGCTAGCGGGAGGGGGAAATGAGCAGTTCTTC	CASSWLAGGGNEQFF
-	TRBV23-1	TRBJ2-1	TRBD2	TGCGCCAGCAGTCAATTATGGCGAGCGGGAACTGAGCAGTTCTTC	CASSQLWRAGTEQFF
-	TRBV27	TRBJ1-1	TRBD1	TGTACCAGCAGTCCCTGGGACAGGGTTGGTGAAGCTTTCTTT	CTSSPWDRVGEAFF
-	TRBV30	TRBJ1-6	-	TGTGCCTGGAGTGGGGGGCAGGAATATTCACCCCTCCACTTT	CAWSGGQEYSPLHF
-	TRBV5-1	TRBJ2-1	-	TGCGCCAGCAGGGGGGGCAGACTATACAATGAGCAGTTCTTC	CASRGGRLYNEQFF
-	TRBV19	TRBJ2-3	-	TGTGCCAGTAGTATCCCCAGGGTGGGGCGGGATACGCAGTATTTT	CASSIPRVGRDTQYF
-	TRBV5-1	TRBJ2-7	TRBD2	TGCGCCAGCAGCTTGGGGGGGACTAGCGGTGGCTACGAGCAGTACTTC	CASSLGGTSGGYEQYF
-	TRBV28	TRBJ1-1	TRBD1	TGTGCCAGCACACTCAGGGGGAGTGGCACTGAAGCTTTCTTT	CASTLRGSGTEAFF
-	TRBV19	TRBJ2-5	TRBD1	TGTGCCAGTAATACCGGGACAGGGGACGAGACCCAGTACTTC	CASNTGTGDETQYF
-	TRBV11-2	TRBJ1-2	-	TGTGCCAGCTCCACGACAGCTAACTATGGCTACACCTTC	CASSTTANYGYTF
-	TRBV5-6	TRBJ2-3	-	TGTGCCAGCAGCTCGGGATGGACAGCGCAACCTCATAGCACAGATACGCAGTATTTT	CASSSGWTAQPHSTDTQYF
few	TRBV2	TRBJ1-3	-	TGTGCCAGCAGTGTGAATCCGGGGCTCTCTGGAAACACCATATATTTT	CASSVNPGLSGNTIYF